One sample yielded the 15 T cell receptor beta chains listed below, sequenced in a study of blood T cell repertoires in COVID-19. Sequenced by immunoSEQ multiplex PCR; TCRdb stores in-frame clones only, minus some. The repertoire includes roughly 50,000 clones, 80% to 90% of them detected once, and roughly 7.3% sits in the top ten. Sequenced material: peripheral blood. The receptors come from a man aged 35 to 55 with acute or convalescent COVID-19.

V and J are TRBV6-5 and TRBJ2-7, with 11 nucleotides matching TRBD2. CDR3 length: 15 amino acids. The V gene's germline CDR1 is MNHEY and CDR2 SVGAGI. V gave up 0 bases and J gave up 6 bases; unmatched junction bases: 4. CDR3 residues: CASSYSITSGGEQYF. CDR3 nucleotide sequence: TGTGCCAGCAGTTACTCGATCACTAGCGGGGGCGAGCAGTACTTC.

This chain links TRBV5-1 with TRBJ2-7, with 7 bases aligning to TRBD1. The germline gives CDR1 SGHRS, CDR2 YFSETQ. This CDR3 has 15 amino acids. Trimming cost V 5 bases and J 7 bases; bases outside gene matches: 15. The CDR3 DNA reads as TGCGCCAGCAGAATGACCGGGACAGTCTTAGGGGAGCAGTACTTC. This encodes CASRMTGTVLGEQYF.

The chain combines TRBV9 with TRBJ2-3, with 10 bases lining up with TRBD2. CDR3 size: 17 residues. Germline CDR1 is SGDLS and CDR2 is YYNGEE. With V trimmed by 0 bases and J by 6 bases, 10 bases remained unmatched. CDR3 nucleotides: TGTGCCAGCAGCGTAGCGGTGAGCGGGGGGGCCCCCGATACGCAGTATTTT. Translated, it gives CASSVAVSGGAPDTQYF. The variable domain in full, with the rest retrieved from reference TRBV9 and TRBJ2-3, is DSGVTQTPKHLITATGQRVTLRCSPRSGDLSVYWYQQSLDQGLQFLIQYYNGEERAKGNILERFSAQQFPDLHSELNLSSLELGDSALYFCASSVAVSGGAPDTQYFGPGTRLTVL.

V and J are TRBV6-5 and TRBJ2-7; 7 bases fit TRBD2. This CDR3 contains 14 residues. Trimming took 10 bases from V and 1 from J; bases not matched to a gene: 10. From germline, CDR1 is MNHEY and CDR2 SVGAGI. DNA for the CDR3: TGTGCCATCCCAGCGGGGCTCAGTTCCTACGAGCAGTACTTC. The encoded protein is CAIPAGLSSYEQYF.

The chain has TRBV19 and TRBJ1-2; D is possibly TRBD1 (5 bases). Germline CDR1 is LNHDA and CDR2 is SQIVND (reference sequence). The V gene lost 5 bases and the J gene lost 2 bases, with 15 bases spanning the gap. This CDR3 has 15 residues. CDR3 sequence reads: CASSLSTGVNYGYTF. The CDR3 DNA sequence: TGTGCCAGTAGTCTTAGTACAGGAGTCAACTATGGCTACACCTTC.

The chain has TRBV6-2 or TRBV6-3 and TRBJ1-5; D gene unclear. The V end lost 3 bases, the J end lost 4 bases, and 13 bases lay between the germline ends. The CDR3 loop spans 15 amino acids. Germline V CDR1 and CDR2: MNHEY, SVGEGT. The CDR3 nucleotides are TGTGCCAGCAGTTATAGCGGCCTGGGTAATCAGCCCCAGCATTTT. This translates into CASSYSGLGNQPQHF.

The rearrangement uses TRBV28 and TRBJ2-7; TRBD2 aligns across 10 bases. Germline values: CDR1 MDHEN, CDR2 SYDVKM. The CDR3 loop spans 13 amino acids. The CDR3 sequence is CASSSPTSGWLRV. Here the CDR3 DNA reads TGTGCCAGCAGTTCTCCGACTAGCGGGTGGCTGAGGGTC.

This sequence joins TRBV15 and TRBJ2-5; 8 nucleotides agree with TRBD2. The CDR3 contains 15 residues. The ends lost 1 base at V and 2 bases at J; junction bases unmatched: 3. Germline loops: CDR1 LNHNV, CDR2 YYDKDF (reference sequence). Here the CDR3 DNA reads TGTGCCACCAGCAGAGGGAGCGGGGGACAAGAGACCCAGTACTTC. This codes for CATSRGSGGQETQYF.

This chain joins TRBV3-1 (or the pseudogene TRBV3-2) and TRBJ2-5; 10 nucleotides align to TRBD2. This CDR3 has 14 amino acids. From germline, CDR1 is LGHDT and CDR2 YNNKEL (reference sequence). The J segment lost 3 bases and the V segment lost 6 bases, leaving 4 bases of the junction unmatched. CDR3: CASSISGGKETQYF. CDR3 DNA: TGTGCCAGCAGTATTAGCGGGGGGAAAGAGACCCAGTACTTC.

The J gene is TRBJ1-1, the V gene TRBV10-1; 8 bases are a match to TRBD1. Germline lookup yields CDR1 WNHNN and CDR2 SYGVQD (reference sequence). J was trimmed by 3 bases and V by 5 bases; bases with no gene match: 5. CDR3 size: 14 residues. The CDR3 sequence is CASSPGGADTEAFF. DNA of the CDR3: TGCGCCAGCAGTCCAGGGGGCGCGGACACTGAAGCTTTCTTT.

The rearrangement uses TRBV7-9 and TRBJ1-2; D is possibly TRBD1 (5 bases). This CDR3 comprises 14 residues. Germline CDR1 SEHNR, CDR2 FQNEAQ (reference sequence). Trimming left V 5 bases short and J 0 bases short, with 10 bases between. CDR3 DNA: TGTGCCAGCAGCCCGGGACTTCCTAACTATGGCTACACCTTC. It encodes CASSPGLPNYGYTF.

V gene TRBV19 combines with J gene TRBJ2-5; TRBD2 agrees at 9 bases. The CDR3 totals 15 residues. Germline V lookup: CDR1 LNHDA, CDR2 SQIVND (reference sequence). Losses at the gene ends were 8 bases for V and 5 bases for J; bases not matched to a gene: 12. CDR3 DNA: TGTGCCAGTTCTCTAGCGGGGTCGAGGGGTGAGACCCAGTACTTC. Translating it yields CASSLAGSRGETQYF.

The CDR3 DNA reads as TGTGCCAGCAGCTTCGCGAAGACGGGACAGCTAGCCAAAAACATTCAGTACTTC. Amino acids: CASSFAKTGQLAKNIQYF. The rearrangement uses TRBV7-9 and TRBJ2-4; 7 positions agree with TRBD1. CDR3 length: 18 residues. V lost 3 bases and J lost 0; bases outside the gene matches: 11. The germline V gene has CDR1 SEHNR and CDR2 FQNEAQ (reference sequence).

This chain joins TRBV6-2 or TRBV6-3 and TRBJ2-7; D call uncertain. The CDR3 has 15 amino acids. Germline V lookup: CDR1 MNHEY, CDR2 SVGEGT. Trimming shortened V by 0 bases and J by 0 bases, and 9 bases separated the two germline ends. Here the CDR3 DNA reads TGTGCCAGCAGTTACTCAGGCGGCGGCTCCTACGAGCAGTACTTC. It specifies CASSYSGGGSYEQYF.

This chain links TRBV19 with TRBJ2-1; TRBD1 aligns across 12 bases. CDR3 length equals 16 residues. V lost 3 bases, J lost 6 bases, and 6 bases stayed unmatched. Germline-derived CDR1 and CDR2 are LNHDA and SQIVND (reference sequence). CDR3 sequence (DNA): TGTGCCAGTAGTATGCCGGGACAGGGGGCGGGCAATGAGCAGTTCTTC. Amino acid sequence: CASSMPGQGAGNEQFF. The full variable domain, in which reference TRBV19 and TRBJ2-1 provide the parts outside the CDR3, is DGGITQSPKYLFRKEGQNVTLSCEQNLNHDAMYWYRQDPGQGLRLIYYSQIVNDFQKGDIAEGYSVSREKKESFPLTVTSAQKNPTAFYLCASSMPGQGAGNEQFFGPGTRLTVL.